A selection of T cell receptor beta chains follows, all from one sample in a study of radiation and T cells in renal cell carcinoma. Assay: immunoSEQ multiplex PCR; the TCRdb copy retains only in-frame clones and omits some. The sample shows roughly 150,000 clones, roughly 90% of them seen only once. The material sequenced was blood, taken from a patient whose treatment included radiotherapy and nephrectomy. These receptors were taken from a woman in her sixties or seventies with renal cell carcinoma. Both conserved end residues are part of each CDR3. The D gene is left open where the match is weak. Only part of the rows carry a size: once, few, many, or a class if the clone is expanded.

abundance: .
d_gene: TRBD1
j_gene: TRBJ1-2
v_gene: TRBV6-5
CDR3aa: CASSYSKGRGRDGYTF
CDR3nt: TGTGCCAGCAGTTACTCGAAAGGCAGGGGGCGCGATGGCTACACCTTC

abundance: .
d_gene: .
j_gene: TRBJ1-2
v_gene: TRBV6-5
CDR3aa: CASSPPLVDFYGYTF
CDR3nt: TGTGCCAGCAGCCCACCCCTGGTGGATTTCTATGGCTACACCTTC

abundance: few
d_gene: TRBD1
j_gene: TRBJ2-1
v_gene: TRBV19
CDR3aa: CASSTDRGHNEQFF
CDR3nt: TGTGCCAGTAGTACGGACAGGGGGCACAATGAGCAGTTCTTC

abundance: .
d_gene: TRBD2
j_gene: TRBJ2-1
v_gene: TRBV7-9
CDR3aa: CASRTSGGGNEQFF
CDR3nt: TGTGCCAGCAGGACTAGCGGGGGAGGCAATGAGCAGTTCTTC

abundance: .
d_gene: TRBD1
j_gene: TRBJ1-2
v_gene: TRBV6-1
CDR3aa: CASRGTGEYGGYTF
CDR3nt: TGTGCCAGCAGGGGGACAGGGGAATATGGTGGCTACACCTTC

abundance: .
d_gene: .
j_gene: TRBJ1-1
v_gene: TRBV5-6
CDR3aa: CASSLAGWQGAQGTEAFF
CDR3nt: TGTGCCAGCAGCTTGGCCGGGTGGCAGGGTGCACAAGGGACTGAAGCTTTCTTT

abundance: .
d_gene: .
j_gene: TRBJ1-5
v_gene: TRBV21-1
CDR3aa: CASSPWTGGVGQPQHF
CDR3nt: TGTGCCAGCAGCCCCTGGACAGGGGGAGTTGGTCAGCCCCAGCATTTT

abundance: .
d_gene: TRBD1
j_gene: TRBJ1-4
v_gene: TRBV2
CDR3aa: CASSSGQGFKKLFF
CDR3nt: TGTGCCAGCAGTAGCGGACAGGGATTTAAAAAACTGTTTTTT

abundance: .
d_gene: TRBD2
j_gene: TRBJ2-7
v_gene: TRBV27
CDR3aa: CASSFESGTHYEQYF
CDR3nt: TGTGCCAGCAGTTTTGAAAGCGGGACTCACTACGAGCAGTACTTC

abundance: .
d_gene: .
j_gene: TRBJ2-5
v_gene: TRBV5-1
CDR3aa: CASSSERVETQYF
CDR3nt: TGCGCCAGCAGCTCGGAGAGGGTAGAGACCCAGTACTTC

abundance: .
d_gene: TRBD2
j_gene: TRBJ2-5
v_gene: TRBV6-1
CDR3aa: CASSDAALAGGRETQYF
CDR3nt: TGTGCCAGCAGTGACGCCGCTCTAGCGGGGGGCAGGGAGACCCAGTACTTC

abundance: .
d_gene: TRBD2
j_gene: TRBJ2-1
v_gene: TRBV7-2
CDR3aa: CASGPPARGGDEQFF
CDR3nt: TGTGCCAGCGGGCCCCCCGCCCGGGGGGGCGATGAGCAGTTCTTC

abundance: .
d_gene: .
j_gene: TRBJ2-3
v_gene: TRBV6-1
CDR3aa: CASSVGGGADTQYF
CDR3nt: TGTGCCAGCAGTGTGGGCGGGGGCGCAGATACGCAGTATTTT

abundance: .
d_gene: .
j_gene: TRBJ2-1
v_gene: TRBV6-5
CDR3aa: CASSQETEQFF
CDR3nt: TGTGCCAGCAGCCAGGAAACTGAGCAGTTCTTC

abundance: .
d_gene: .
j_gene: TRBJ1-1
v_gene: TRBV6-1
CDR3aa: CASDRNTEAFF
CDR3nt: TGTGCCTCGGACAGGAACACTGAAGCTTTCTTT

abundance: once
d_gene: TRBD1
j_gene: TRBJ1-2
v_gene: TRBV7-2
CDR3aa: CASSRSQGAYGYTF
CDR3nt: TGTGCCAGCAGCCGTAGCCAGGGGGCGTATGGCTACACCTTC

abundance: .
d_gene: TRBD1
j_gene: TRBJ1-5
v_gene: TRBV5-4
CDR3aa: CASSAQGRNQPQHF
CDR3nt: TGTGCCAGCAGCGCACAGGGGCGCAATCAGCCCCAGCATTTT

abundance: .
d_gene: .
j_gene: TRBJ1-4
v_gene: TRBV4-3
CDR3aa: CASSLWTFNEKLFF
CDR3nt: TGCGCCAGCAGCCTTTGGACATTCAATGAAAAACTGTTTTTT

abundance: .
d_gene: .
j_gene: TRBJ2-7
v_gene: TRBV4-2
CDR3aa: CASSQEVEAGWNEQYF
CDR3nt: TGTGCCAGCAGCCAAGAGGTAGAGGCCGGTTGGAACGAGCAGTACTTC

abundance: .
d_gene: .
j_gene: TRBJ1-2
v_gene: TRBV9
CDR3aa: CASSVDGGTNYGYTF
CDR3nt: TGTGCCAGCAGCGTAGATGGGGGGACTAACTATGGCTACACCTTC

abundance: .
d_gene: TRBD2
j_gene: TRBJ2-2
v_gene: TRBV10-3
CDR3aa: CAISGLATNTGELFF
CDR3nt: TGTGCCATCAGTGGACTAGCGACGAACACCGGGGAGCTGTTTTTT

abundance: .
d_gene: TRBD1
j_gene: TRBJ1-2
v_gene: TRBV19
CDR3aa: CASRDREGYGYTF
CDR3nt: TGTGCCAGTAGGGACAGGGAGGGCTATGGCTACACCTTC

abundance: .
d_gene: .
j_gene: TRBJ2-7
v_gene: TRBV5-6
CDR3aa: CASSLPSPAYHEQYF
CDR3nt: TGTGCCAGCAGCTTGCCGTCGCCGGCGTACCACGAGCAGTACTTC

abundance: .
d_gene: .
j_gene: TRBJ2-2
v_gene: TRBV4-3
CDR3aa: CASSPQLVLPGELFF
CDR3nt: TGCGCCAGCAGCCCCCAACTAGTTTTGCCCGGGGAGCTGTTTTTT

abundance: once
d_gene: .
j_gene: TRBJ2-7
v_gene: TRBV9
CDR3aa: CASSVVASGEQYF
CDR3nt: TGTGCCAGCAGCGTAGTAGCATCGGGGGAGCAGTACTTC

abundance: .
d_gene: TRBD2
j_gene: TRBJ2-7
v_gene: TRBV4-2
CDR3aa: CASSSGGRWAYEQYF
CDR3nt: TGTGCCAGCAGCTCGGGGGGTAGGTGGGCCTACGAGCAGTACTTC

abundance: .
d_gene: .
j_gene: TRBJ2-3
v_gene: TRBV28
CDR3aa: CASSPPSRNRGDTQYF
CDR3nt: TGTGCCAGCAGTCCCCCCTCGCGAAACCGGGGAGATACGCAGTATTTT

abundance: .
d_gene: .
j_gene: TRBJ2-2
v_gene: TRBV6-4
CDR3aa: CASSSQGAGELFF
CDR3nt: TGTGCCAGCAGTTCACAGGGAGCCGGGGAGCTGTTTTTT

abundance: .
d_gene: .
j_gene: TRBJ2-7
v_gene: TRBV11-2
CDR3aa: CASSLGGSSYEQYF
CDR3nt: TGTGCCAGCAGCTTAGGGGGGAGCTCCTACGAGCAGTACTTC

abundance: .
d_gene: TRBD1
j_gene: TRBJ1-1
v_gene: TRBV6-6
CDR3aa: CASRFSGTVNTEAFF
CDR3nt: TGTGCCAGCAGGTTCTCCGGGACAGTGAACACTGAAGCTTTCTTT

abundance: .
d_gene: .
j_gene: TRBJ1-1
v_gene: TRBV2
CDR3aa: CATMRGGSSPEAFF
CDR3nt: TGTGCCACCATGAGGGGTGGCAGTAGCCCTGAAGCTTTCTTT

abundance: .
d_gene: TRBD2
j_gene: TRBJ2-6
v_gene: TRBV7-9
CDR3aa: CASTRSGGAFGANVLTF
CDR3nt: TGTGCCAGCACCCGTAGCGGGGGGGCCTTTGGGGCCAACGTCCTGACTTTC

abundance: .
d_gene: TRBD1
j_gene: TRBJ2-7
v_gene: TRBV5-4
CDR3aa: CASSPGQGDEQYF
CDR3nt: TGTGCCAGCAGCCCGGGACAGGGTGACGAGCAGTACTTC

abundance: .
d_gene: .
j_gene: TRBJ2-5
v_gene: TRBV19
CDR3aa: CASSILEGVQETQYF
CDR3nt: TGTGCCAGTAGTATACTTGAGGGGGTTCAAGAGACCCAGTACTTC

abundance: .
d_gene: .
j_gene: TRBJ2-7
v_gene: TRBV7-2
CDR3aa: CASSPGSGRLYEQYF
CDR3nt: TGTGCCAGCAGCCCAGGTAGTGGCAGACTCTACGAGCAGTACTTC

abundance: .
d_gene: TRBD1
j_gene: TRBJ2-6
v_gene: TRBV2
CDR3aa: CASRDRAGANVLTF
CDR3nt: TGTGCCAGCCGGGACAGGGCTGGGGCCAACGTCCTGACTTTC

abundance: .
d_gene: .
j_gene: TRBJ2-6
v_gene: TRBV7-9
CDR3aa: CASSEQGTGANVLTF
CDR3nt: TGTGCCAGCAGCGAACAGGGTACTGGGGCCAACGTCCTGACTTTC

abundance: once
d_gene: .
j_gene: TRBJ2-5
v_gene: TRBV28
CDR3aa: CASSPARTGQGETQYF
CDR3nt: TGTGCCAGCAGTCCAGCCCGGACGGGACAAGGGGAGACCCAGTACTTC

abundance: .
d_gene: TRBD2
j_gene: TRBJ2-1
v_gene: TRBV27
CDR3aa: CASSFLAGGPDHEQFF
CDR3nt: TGTGCCAGCAGTTTTTTAGCGGGGGGGCCAGACCATGAGCAGTTCTTC

abundance: .
d_gene: .
j_gene: TRBJ2-5
v_gene: TRBV5-6
CDR3aa: CASSIGQTQETQYF
CDR3nt: TGTGCCAGCAGCATAGGACAGACCCAAGAGACCCAGTACTTC

abundance: .
d_gene: .
j_gene: TRBJ1-4
v_gene: TRBV5-1
CDR3aa: CASSPEGGLDEKLFF
CDR3nt: TGCGCCAGCAGCCCTGAGGGTGGGTTAGATGAAAAACTGTTTTTT

abundance: .
d_gene: .
j_gene: TRBJ1-2
v_gene: TRBV6-5
CDR3aa: CASSRKTIYGYTF
CDR3nt: TGTGCCAGCAGCCGAAAGACTATCTATGGCTACACCTTC

abundance: .
d_gene: .
j_gene: TRBJ1-1
v_gene: TRBV27
CDR3aa: CASSLSPVISRAFF
CDR3nt: TGTGCCAGCAGTTTATCCCCCGTTATTTCGAGGGCTTTCTTT

abundance: once
d_gene: TRBD1
j_gene: TRBJ1-5
v_gene: TRBV9
CDR3aa: CASSVAPTGNQPQHF
CDR3nt: TGTGCCAGCAGCGTAGCTCCGACAGGGAATCAGCCCCAGCATTTT

abundance: .
d_gene: .
j_gene: TRBJ1-4
v_gene: TRBV4-2
CDR3aa: CASSQDTGETNEKLFF
CDR3nt: TGTGCCAGCAGCCAAGATACGGGGGAGACTAATGAAAAACTGTTTTTT

abundance: .
d_gene: .
j_gene: TRBJ2-3
v_gene: TRBV4-1
CDR3aa: CASSLGTARTDTQYF
CDR3nt: TGCGCCAGCAGCCTAGGAACTGCGAGGACAGATACGCAGTATTTT

abundance: .
d_gene: .
j_gene: TRBJ1-2
v_gene: TRBV9
CDR3aa: CASSAPGAGQGYTF
CDR3nt: TGTGCCAGCAGCGCCCCTGGGGCGGGCCAAGGCTACACCTTC

abundance: .
d_gene: .
j_gene: TRBJ1-1
v_gene: TRBV7-9
CDR3aa: CASTVAGAPKNTEAFF
CDR3nt: TGTGCCAGCACCGTAGCAGGGGCCCCGAAGAACACTGAAGCTTTCTTT

abundance: .
d_gene: .
j_gene: TRBJ1-5
v_gene: TRBV4-2
CDR3aa: CASSQLEGGNQPQHF
CDR3nt: TGTGCCAGCAGCCAATTAGAGGGGGGCAATCAGCCCCAGCATTTT

abundance: .
d_gene: .
j_gene: TRBJ1-1
v_gene: TRBV5-5
CDR3aa: CASSLSGRNTEAFF
CDR3nt: TGTGCCAGCAGCTTGTCAGGGAGGAACACTGAAGCTTTCTTT

abundance: once
d_gene: TRBD1
j_gene: TRBJ2-6
v_gene: TRBV9
CDR3aa: CASSGGQGRGPANVLTF
CDR3nt: TGTGCCAGCAGCGGGGGACAGGGGAGAGGACCGGCCAACGTCCTGACTTTC

abundance: .
d_gene: TRBD2
j_gene: TRBJ2-3
v_gene: TRBV4-1
CDR3aa: CASSQDQTGLATDTQYF
CDR3nt: TGCGCCAGCAGCCAAGATCAAACGGGACTAGCGACAGATACGCAGTATTTT

abundance: once
d_gene: .
j_gene: TRBJ2-4
v_gene: TRBV19
CDR3aa: CASSSRQTLAKNIQYF
CDR3nt: TGTGCCAGTAGTTCCCGACAGACCCTAGCCAAAAACATTCAGTACTTC

abundance: .
d_gene: .
j_gene: TRBJ1-2
v_gene: TRBV2
CDR3aa: CASSAASNYGYTF
CDR3nt: TGTGCCAGCAGTGCCGCGTCAAACTATGGCTACACCTTC